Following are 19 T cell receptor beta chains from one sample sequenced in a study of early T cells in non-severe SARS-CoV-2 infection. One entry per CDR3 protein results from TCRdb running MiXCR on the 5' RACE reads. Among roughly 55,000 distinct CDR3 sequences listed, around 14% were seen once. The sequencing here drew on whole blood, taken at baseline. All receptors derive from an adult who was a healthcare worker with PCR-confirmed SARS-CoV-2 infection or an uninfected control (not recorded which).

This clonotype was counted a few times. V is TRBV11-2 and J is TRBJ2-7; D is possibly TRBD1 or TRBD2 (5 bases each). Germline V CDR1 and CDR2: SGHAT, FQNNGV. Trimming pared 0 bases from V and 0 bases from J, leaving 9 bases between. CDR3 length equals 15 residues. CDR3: CASSLERGVSYEQYF. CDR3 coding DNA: TGTGCCAGCAGCTTAGAGAGAGGGGTCTCCTACGAGCAGTACTTC. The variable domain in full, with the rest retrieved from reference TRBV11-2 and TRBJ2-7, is EAGVAQSPRYKIIEKRQSVAFWCNPISGHATLYWYQQILGQGPKLLIQFQNNGVVDDSQLPKDRFSAERLKGVDSTLKIQPAKLEDSAVYLCASSLERGVSYEQYFGPGTRLTVT.

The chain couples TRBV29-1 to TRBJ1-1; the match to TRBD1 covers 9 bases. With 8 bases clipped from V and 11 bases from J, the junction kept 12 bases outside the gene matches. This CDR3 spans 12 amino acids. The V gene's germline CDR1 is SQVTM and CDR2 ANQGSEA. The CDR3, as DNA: TGCAGCTATACAGGGGGCGCGGACAATGCTTTCTTT. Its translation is CSYTGGADNAFF.

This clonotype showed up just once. CDR3 bases: TGTGCCAGCAGCTTAGACAGGTCGCAGACCCAGTACTTC. Translating it yields CASSLDRSQTQYF. This chain connects TRBV7-9 to TRBJ2-5, with D possibly TRBD1 on 5 matching bases. V dropped 1 base and J dropped 6 bases, with 9 bases sitting between them. The CDR3 runs to 13 residues. From germline, CDR1 is SEHNR and CDR2 FQNEAQ (reference sequence).

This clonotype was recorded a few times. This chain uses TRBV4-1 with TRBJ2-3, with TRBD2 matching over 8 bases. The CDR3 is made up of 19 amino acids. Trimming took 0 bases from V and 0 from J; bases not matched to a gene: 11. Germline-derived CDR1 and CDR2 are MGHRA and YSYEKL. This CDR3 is CASSQDLSGGISSTDTQYF. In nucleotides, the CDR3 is TGCGCCAGCAGCCAAGATCTCAGCGGGGGCATATCTAGCACAGATACGCAGTATTTT.

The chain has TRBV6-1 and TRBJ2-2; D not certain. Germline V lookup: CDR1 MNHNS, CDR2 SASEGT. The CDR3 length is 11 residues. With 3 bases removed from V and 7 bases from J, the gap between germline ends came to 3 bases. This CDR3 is CASSDFGELFF. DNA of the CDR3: TGTGCCAGCAGTGATTTCGGGGAGCTGTTTTTT.

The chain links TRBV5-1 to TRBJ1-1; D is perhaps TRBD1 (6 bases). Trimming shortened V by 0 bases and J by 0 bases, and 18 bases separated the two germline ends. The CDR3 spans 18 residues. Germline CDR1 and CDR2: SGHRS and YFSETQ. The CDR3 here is CASSLVDSAFPMNTEAFF. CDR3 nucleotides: TGCGCCAGCAGCTTGGTGGACAGCGCCTTTCCCATGAACACTGAAGCTTTCTTT.

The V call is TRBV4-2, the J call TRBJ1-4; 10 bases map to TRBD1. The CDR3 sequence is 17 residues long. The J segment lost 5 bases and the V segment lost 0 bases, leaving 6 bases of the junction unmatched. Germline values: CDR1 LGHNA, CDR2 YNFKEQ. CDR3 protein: CASSQERDRGRNEKLFF. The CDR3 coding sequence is TGTGCCAGCAGCCAAGAACGGGACAGGGGCCGAAATGAAAAACTGTTTTTT.

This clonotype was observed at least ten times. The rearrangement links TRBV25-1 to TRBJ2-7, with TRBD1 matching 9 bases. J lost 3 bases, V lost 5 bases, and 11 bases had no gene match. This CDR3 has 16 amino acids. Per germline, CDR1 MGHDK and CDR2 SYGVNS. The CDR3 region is CASSNPPGQGFYEQYF. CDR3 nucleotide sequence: TGTGCCAGCAGTAACCCTCCGGGACAGGGCTTCTACGAGCAGTACTTC.

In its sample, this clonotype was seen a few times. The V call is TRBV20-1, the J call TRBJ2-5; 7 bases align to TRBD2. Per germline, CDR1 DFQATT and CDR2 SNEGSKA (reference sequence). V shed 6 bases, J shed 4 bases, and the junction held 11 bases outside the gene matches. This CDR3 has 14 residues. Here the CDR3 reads CSARRDYGLETQYF. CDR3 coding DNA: TGCAGTGCCCGCCGGGACTACGGGCTAGAGACCCAGTACTTC.

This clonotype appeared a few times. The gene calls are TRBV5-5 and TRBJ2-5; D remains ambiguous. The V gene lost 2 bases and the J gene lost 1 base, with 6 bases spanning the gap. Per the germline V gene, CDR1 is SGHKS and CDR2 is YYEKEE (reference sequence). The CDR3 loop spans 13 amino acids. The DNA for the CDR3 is TGTGCCAGCAGCTTCTTGACCCAAGAGACCCAGTACTTC. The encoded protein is CASSFLTQETQYF.

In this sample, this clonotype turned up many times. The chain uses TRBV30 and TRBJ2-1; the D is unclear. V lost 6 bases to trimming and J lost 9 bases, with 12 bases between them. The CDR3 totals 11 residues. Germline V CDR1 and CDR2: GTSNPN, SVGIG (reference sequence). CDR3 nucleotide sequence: TGTGCCTGTAGAGAAGCAGGTGAGCAGTTCTTC. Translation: CACREAGEQFF.

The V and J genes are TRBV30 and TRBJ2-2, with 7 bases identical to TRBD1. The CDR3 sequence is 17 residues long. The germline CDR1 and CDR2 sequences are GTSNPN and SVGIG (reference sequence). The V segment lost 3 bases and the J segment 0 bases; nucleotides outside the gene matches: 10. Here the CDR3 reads CAWRGGPGHANTGELFF. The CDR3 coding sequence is TGTGCCTGGAGAGGGGGCCCGGGACACGCGAACACCGGGGAGCTGTTTTTT.

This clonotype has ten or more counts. CDR3 coding DNA: TGTGCCAGCAGCTCGGCAAACACCGGGGAGCTGTTTTTT. As protein: CASSSANTGELFF. The V gene is TRBV5-4, the J gene TRBJ2-2; D gene uncertain. Trimming shortened V by 3 bases and J by 2 bases, and 5 bases separated the two germline ends. The germline V gene encodes CDR1 SGHNT and CDR2 YYREEE (reference sequence). This CDR3 contains 13 residues.

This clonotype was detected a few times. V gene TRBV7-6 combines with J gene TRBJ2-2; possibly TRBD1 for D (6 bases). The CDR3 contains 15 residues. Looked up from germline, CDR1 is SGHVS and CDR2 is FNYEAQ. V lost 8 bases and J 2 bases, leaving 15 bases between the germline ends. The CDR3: CASSRDTQNTGELFF. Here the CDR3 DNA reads TGTGCCAGCTCCAGGGACACCCAAAACACCGGGGAGCTGTTTTTT.

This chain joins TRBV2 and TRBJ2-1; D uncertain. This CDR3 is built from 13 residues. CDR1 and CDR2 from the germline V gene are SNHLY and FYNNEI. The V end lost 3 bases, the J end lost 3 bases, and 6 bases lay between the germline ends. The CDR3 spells CASSDTHYNEQFF. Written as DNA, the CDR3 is TGTGCCAGCAGTGACACGCACTACAATGAGCAGTTCTTC.

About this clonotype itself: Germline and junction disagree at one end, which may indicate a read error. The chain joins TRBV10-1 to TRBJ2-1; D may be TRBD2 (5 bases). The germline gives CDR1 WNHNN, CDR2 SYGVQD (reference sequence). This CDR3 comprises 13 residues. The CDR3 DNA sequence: TGCGCTAGCAGTGAGGGCAACTACAATGAGCAGTTCTTC. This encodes CASSEGNYNEQFF.

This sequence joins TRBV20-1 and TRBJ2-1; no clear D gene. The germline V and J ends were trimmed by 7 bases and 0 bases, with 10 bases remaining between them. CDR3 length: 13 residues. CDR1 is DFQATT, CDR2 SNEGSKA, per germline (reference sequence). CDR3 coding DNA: TGCAGTGTTCCACCCTACTCCTACAATGAGCAGTTCTTC. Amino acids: CSVPPYSYNEQFF.

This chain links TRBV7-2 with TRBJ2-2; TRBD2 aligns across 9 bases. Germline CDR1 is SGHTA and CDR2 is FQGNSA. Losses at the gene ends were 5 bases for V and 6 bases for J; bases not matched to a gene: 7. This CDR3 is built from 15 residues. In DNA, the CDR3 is TGTGCCAGCAGCCCCGGGCGGGGGGGCCCCGGGGAGCTGTTTTTT. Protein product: CASSPGRGGPGELFF.

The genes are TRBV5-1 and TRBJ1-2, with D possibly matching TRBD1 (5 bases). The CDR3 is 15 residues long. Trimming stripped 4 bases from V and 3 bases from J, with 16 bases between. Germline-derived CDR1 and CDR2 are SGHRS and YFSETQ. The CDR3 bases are TGCGCCAGCAGCGGGCACCAGGGCCCGTACTATGGCTACACCTTC. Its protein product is CASSGHQGPYYGYTF.